The rows below give T cell receptor beta chains drawn from one sample of a study of T cells in Graves' hyperthyroidism and ophthalmopathy. TCRdb reprocessed the multiplex PCR reads via MiXCR and lists one record per CDR3 protein. The sample contains fewer than 350,000 distinct CDR3 sequences, roughly 19% of which appear only once. The sequenced sample was blood. These receptors were obtained from a man aged 45-60 years with Graves' ophthalmopathy. The CDR3 runs from the conserved cysteine through the conserved F or W.

v_call cdr3_length cdr3_aa
TRBV20-1 13 CSARRVGNEKLFF
TRBV9 12 CASSAVGDTQYF
TRBV30 13 CAWSVLTPGELFF
TRBV29-1 14 CSGLAGGSYNEQFF
TRBV11-2 12 CASSLQGNEQFF
TRBV11-2 13 CASSQGSGYEQYF
TRBV7-9 15 CASSPSGRAENEQFF
TRBV18 15 CASSPQSLANYGYTF
TRBV12-3/TRBV12-4 14 CASSQPLQSQPQHF
TRBV11-2 19 CASSLIWASGDSPHNEQFF
TRBV12-3/TRBV12-4 14 CASSGLAVTGELFF
TRBV11-2 15 CASSWTGGYTGELFF
TRBV11-2 15 CASSLANVASREAFF